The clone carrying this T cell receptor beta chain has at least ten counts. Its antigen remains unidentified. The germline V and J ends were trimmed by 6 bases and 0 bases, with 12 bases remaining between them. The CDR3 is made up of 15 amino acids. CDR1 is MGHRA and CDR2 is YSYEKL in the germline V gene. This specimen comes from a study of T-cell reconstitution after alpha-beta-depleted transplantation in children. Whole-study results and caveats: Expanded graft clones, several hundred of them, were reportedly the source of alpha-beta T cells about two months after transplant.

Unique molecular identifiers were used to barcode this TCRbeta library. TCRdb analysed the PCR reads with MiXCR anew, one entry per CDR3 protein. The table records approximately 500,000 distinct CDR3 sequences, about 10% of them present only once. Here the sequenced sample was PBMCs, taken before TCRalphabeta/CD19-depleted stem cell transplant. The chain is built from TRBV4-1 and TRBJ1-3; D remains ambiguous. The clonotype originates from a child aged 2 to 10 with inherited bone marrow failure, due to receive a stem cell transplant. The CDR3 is CASRHRHSSGNTIYF. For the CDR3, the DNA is TGCGCCAGCAGACATCGACACAGCTCTGGAAACACCATATATTTT.